One T cell receptor beta chain is described in this entry. The source of the sample is a study of CD8+ T cells in alopecia areata. Germline V gene lookup returns CDR1 MNHNY and CDR2 SVGAGI (reference sequence). J gave up 4 bases and V 4 bases, and 6 bases lay outside the gene matches. The CDR3 has 14 residues. cDNA prepared by RNA extraction and subsequent reverse transcription served as the template for sequencing. The assay was immunoSEQ multiplex PCR, and TCRdb's table has in-frame clones only and misses some. The sample has about 150,000 clones, approximately 56% seen once. The source material was CD8+ T cells sorted from blood. The rearrangement joins TRBV6-6 to TRBJ2-5, with 7 bases identical to TRBD2. The TCR sequence derives from a human donor in good health. CDR3 DNA sequence: TGTGCCAGCAGTTTTGTAGCGGGTCCAGAGACCCAGTACTTC. Translating gives CASSFVAGPETQYF.